This T cell receptor beta chain was recorded in a study of STAT5B mutations in CD4+ large granular lymphocyte leukemia. Points from the study as a whole: Patient CD4-sorted repertoires stayed more clonal than healthy ones after leukemic-clone removal.

This clone was detected only a few times. Its antigen remains unidentified. Germline assignment: CDR1 MNHNS and CDR2 SASEGT. The CDR3 runs 12 residues. V was cut by 2 bases and J by 7 bases, with 8 bases left in between. The table came from immunoSEQ multiplex PCR; TCRdb's copy has only in-frame clones and leaves some out. The data show about 30,000 clones, with roughly 77% seen just once and around 2.1% held by the top ten. The source is a human donor in good health. Input material: CD4+ T cells from blood buffy coats. The J gene is TRBJ2-5, the V gene TRBV6-1, with D uncertain. Written as DNA, the CDR3 is TGTGCCAGCAGTGAACGGTGGGGGACCCAGTACTTC. It is translated as CASSERWGTQYF.